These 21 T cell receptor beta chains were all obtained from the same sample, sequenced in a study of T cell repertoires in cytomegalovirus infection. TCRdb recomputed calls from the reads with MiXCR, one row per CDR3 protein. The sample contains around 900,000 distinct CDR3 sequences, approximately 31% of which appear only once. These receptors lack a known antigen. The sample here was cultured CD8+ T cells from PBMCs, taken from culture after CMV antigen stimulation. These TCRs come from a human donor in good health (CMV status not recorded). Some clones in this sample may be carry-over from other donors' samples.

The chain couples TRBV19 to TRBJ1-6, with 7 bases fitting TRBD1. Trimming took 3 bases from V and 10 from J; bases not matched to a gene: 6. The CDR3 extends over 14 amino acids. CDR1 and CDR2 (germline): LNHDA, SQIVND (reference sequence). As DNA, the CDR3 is TGTGCCAGTAGTATGGAGGGGGCGAAATCACCCCTCCACTTT. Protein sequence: CASSMEGAKSPLHF.

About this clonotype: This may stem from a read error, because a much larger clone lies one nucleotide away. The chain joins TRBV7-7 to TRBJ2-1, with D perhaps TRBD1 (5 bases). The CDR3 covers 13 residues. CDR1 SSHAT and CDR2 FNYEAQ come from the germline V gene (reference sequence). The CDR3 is CASSPSGHSEQFF. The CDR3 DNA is TGTGCTAGCAGCCCTTCAGGGCACAGTGAGCAGTTCTTC.

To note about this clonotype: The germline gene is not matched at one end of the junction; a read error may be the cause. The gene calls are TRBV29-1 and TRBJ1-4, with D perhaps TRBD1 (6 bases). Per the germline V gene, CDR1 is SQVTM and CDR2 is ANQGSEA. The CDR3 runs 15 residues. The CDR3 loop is CSVEAPGGLGENLFF. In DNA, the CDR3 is TGCAGCGTTGAAGCGCCCGGGGGCTTGGGTGAAAATCTGTTTTTT.

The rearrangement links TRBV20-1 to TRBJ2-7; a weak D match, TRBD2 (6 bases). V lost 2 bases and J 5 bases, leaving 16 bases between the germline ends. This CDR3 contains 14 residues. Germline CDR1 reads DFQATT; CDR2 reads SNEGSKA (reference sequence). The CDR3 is CSARRRGDSDEQYV. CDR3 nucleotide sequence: TGCAGTGCTAGACGGCGGGGCGATTCTGACGAGCAGTACGTC.

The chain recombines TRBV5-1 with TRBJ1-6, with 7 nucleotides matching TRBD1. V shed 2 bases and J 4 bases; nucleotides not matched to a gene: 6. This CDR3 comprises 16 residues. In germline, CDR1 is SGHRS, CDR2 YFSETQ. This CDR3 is CASSLLPGQYNSPLHF. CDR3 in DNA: TGCGCCAGCAGCTTACTCCCGGGACAGTATAATTCACCCCTCCACTTT.

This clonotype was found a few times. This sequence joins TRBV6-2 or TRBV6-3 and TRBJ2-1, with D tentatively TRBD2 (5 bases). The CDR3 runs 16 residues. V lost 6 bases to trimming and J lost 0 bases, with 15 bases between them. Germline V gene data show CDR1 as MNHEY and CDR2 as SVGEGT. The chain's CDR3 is CASSQAVTSSYNEQFF. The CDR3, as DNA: TGTGCCAGCAGCCAAGCGGTTACGAGCTCCTACAATGAGCAGTTCTTC.

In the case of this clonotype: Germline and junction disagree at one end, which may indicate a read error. CDR3 in DNA: TGTTCCCAGACAGAGGCTCCCTACAATGAGGAGTTCTTC. Translation gives CSQTEAPYNEEFF. The gene calls are TRBV2 and TRBJ2-1; weak D call: TRBD1 (5 bases). Germline CDR1 is SNHLY and CDR2 is FYNNEI. This CDR3 comprises 13 residues.

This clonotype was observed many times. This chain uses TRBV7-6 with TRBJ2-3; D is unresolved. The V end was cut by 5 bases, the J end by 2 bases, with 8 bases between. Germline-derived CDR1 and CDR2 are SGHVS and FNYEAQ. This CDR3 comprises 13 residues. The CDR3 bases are TGTGCCAGCAGCAAAACAGCCACAGATACGCAGTATTTT. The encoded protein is CASSKTATDTQYF.

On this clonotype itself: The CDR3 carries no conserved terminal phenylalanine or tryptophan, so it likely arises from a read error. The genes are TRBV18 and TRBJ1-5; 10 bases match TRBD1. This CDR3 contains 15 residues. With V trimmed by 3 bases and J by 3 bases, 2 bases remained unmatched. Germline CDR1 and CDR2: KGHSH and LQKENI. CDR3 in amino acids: CASSPDRGTNQPQHL. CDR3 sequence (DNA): TGTGCCAGCTCACCGGACAGGGGGACCAATCAGCCCCAGCATCTT.

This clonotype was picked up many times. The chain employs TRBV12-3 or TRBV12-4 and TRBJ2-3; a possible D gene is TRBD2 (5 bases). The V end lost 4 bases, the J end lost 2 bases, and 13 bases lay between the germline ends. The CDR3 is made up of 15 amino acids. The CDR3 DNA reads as TGTGCCAGCAGTTCCGGGGTGGCAGACACAGATACGCAGTATTTT. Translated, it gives CASSSGVADTDTQYF.

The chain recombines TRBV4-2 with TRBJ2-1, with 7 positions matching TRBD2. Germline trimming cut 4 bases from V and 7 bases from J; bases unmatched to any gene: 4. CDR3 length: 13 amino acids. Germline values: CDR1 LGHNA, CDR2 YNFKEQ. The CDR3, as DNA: TGTGCCAGCAGCCCCGGGGAGGGAAATGAGCAGTTCTTC. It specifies CASSPGEGNEQFF.

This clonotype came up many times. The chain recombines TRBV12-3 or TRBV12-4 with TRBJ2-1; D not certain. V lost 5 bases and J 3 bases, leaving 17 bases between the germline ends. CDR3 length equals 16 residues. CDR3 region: CASSRGWTSRYNEQFF. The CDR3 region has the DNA TGTGCCAGCAGTCGAGGATGGACCTCCCGCTACAATGAGCAGTTCTTC.

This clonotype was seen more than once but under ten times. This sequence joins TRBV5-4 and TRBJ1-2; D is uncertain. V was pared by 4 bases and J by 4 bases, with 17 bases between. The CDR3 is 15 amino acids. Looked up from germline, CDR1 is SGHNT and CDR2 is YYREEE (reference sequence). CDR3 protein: CASSPQIDGLYGYTF. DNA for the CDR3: TGTGCCAGCAGCCCCCAGATAGACGGACTCTATGGCTACACCTTC.

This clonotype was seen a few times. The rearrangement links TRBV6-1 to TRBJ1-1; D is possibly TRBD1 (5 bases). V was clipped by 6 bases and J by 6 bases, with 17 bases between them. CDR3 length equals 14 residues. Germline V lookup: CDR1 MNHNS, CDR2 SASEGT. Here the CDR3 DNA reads TGTGCCAGCAGCCGATCCGACAGCTTACCTGAAGCTTTCTTT. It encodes CASSRSDSLPEAFF.

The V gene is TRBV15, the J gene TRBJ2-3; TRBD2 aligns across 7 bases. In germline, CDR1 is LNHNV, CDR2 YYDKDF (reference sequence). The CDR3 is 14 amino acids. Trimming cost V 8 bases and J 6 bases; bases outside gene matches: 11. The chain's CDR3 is CATGGVLFSDTQYF. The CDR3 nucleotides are TGTGCCACCGGGGGGGTCCTTTTTTCGGATACGCAGTATTTT.

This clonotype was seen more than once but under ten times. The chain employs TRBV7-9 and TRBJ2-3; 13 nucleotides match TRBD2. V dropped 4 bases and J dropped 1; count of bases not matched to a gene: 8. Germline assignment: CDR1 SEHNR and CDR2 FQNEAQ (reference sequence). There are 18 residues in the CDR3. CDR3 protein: CASSYPLGTSGGTDTQYF. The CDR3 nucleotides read TGTGCCAGCAGCTACCCTCTGGGGACTAGCGGGGGCACAGATACGCAGTATTTT.

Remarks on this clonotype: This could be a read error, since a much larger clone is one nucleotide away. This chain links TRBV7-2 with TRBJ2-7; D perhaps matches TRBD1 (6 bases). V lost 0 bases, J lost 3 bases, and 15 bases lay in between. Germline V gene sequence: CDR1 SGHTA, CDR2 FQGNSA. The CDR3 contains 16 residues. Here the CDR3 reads CASSLARMGADYEQYF. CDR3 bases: TGTGCCAGCAGCTTAGCCCGGATGGGGGCAGACTACGAGCAGTACTTC.

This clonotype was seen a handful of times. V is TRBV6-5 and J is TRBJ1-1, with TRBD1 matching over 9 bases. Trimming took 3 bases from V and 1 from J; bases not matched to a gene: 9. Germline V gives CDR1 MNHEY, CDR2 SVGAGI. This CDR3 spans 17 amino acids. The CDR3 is CASSYRDRAIGNTEAFF. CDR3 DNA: TGTGCCAGCAGTTATCGGGACAGGGCAATCGGGAACACTGAAGCTTTCTTT.

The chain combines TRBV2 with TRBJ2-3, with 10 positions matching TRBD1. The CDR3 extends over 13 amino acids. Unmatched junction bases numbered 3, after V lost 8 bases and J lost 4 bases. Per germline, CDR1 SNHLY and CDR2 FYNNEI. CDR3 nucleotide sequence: TGTGCCAGCGGAGGACAGGGGGCAGATACGCAGTATTTT. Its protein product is CASGGQGADTQYF.

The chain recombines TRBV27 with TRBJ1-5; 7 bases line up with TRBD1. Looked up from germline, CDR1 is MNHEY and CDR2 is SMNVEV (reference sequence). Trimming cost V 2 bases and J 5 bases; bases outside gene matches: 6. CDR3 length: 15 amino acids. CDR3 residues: CASSLKGGWDQPQHF. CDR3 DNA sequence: TGTGCCAGCAGTTTAAAAGGGGGCTGGGATCAGCCCCAGCATTTT.

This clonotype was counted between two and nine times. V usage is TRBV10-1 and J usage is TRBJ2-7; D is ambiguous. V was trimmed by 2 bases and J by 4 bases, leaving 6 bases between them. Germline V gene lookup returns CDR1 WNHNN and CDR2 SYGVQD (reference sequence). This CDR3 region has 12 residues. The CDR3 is CASSEDVYEQYF. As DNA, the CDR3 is TGCGCCAGCAGTGAGGATGTTTACGAGCAGTACTTC.